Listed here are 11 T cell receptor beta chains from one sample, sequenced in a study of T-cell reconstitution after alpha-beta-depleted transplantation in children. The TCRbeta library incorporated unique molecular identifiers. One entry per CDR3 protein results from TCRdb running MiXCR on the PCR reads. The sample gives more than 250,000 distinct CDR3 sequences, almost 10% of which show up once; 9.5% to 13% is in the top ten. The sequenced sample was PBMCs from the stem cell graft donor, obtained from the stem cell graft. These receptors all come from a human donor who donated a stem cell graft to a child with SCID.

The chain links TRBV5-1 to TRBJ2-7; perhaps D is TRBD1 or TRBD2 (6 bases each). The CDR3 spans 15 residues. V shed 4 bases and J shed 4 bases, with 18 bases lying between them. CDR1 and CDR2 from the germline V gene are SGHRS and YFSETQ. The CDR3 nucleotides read TGCGCCAGCAGCCCCGGGGGCCCTAATGAGTACGAGCAGTACTTC. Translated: CASSPGGPNEYEQYF.

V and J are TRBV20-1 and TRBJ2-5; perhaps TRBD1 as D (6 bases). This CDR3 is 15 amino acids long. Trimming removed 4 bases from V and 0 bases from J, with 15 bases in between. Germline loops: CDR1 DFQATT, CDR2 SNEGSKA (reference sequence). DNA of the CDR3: TGCAGTGCTATGCGTGGGCAGGGGTACCAAGAGACCCAGTACTTC. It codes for CSAMRGQGYQETQYF.

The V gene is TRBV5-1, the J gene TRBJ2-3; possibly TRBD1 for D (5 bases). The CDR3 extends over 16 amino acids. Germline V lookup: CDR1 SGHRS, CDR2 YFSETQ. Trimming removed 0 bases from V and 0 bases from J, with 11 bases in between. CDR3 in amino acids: CASSLARVLSTDTQYF. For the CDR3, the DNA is TGCGCCAGCAGCTTGGCCAGGGTTTTAAGCACAGATACGCAGTATTTT. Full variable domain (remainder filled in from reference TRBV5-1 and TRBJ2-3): KAGVTQTPRYLIKTRGQQVTLSCSPISGHRSVSWYQQTPGQGLQFLFEYFSETQRNKGNFPGRFSGRQFSNSRSEMNVSTLELGDSALYLCASSLARVLSTDTQYFGPGTRLTVL.

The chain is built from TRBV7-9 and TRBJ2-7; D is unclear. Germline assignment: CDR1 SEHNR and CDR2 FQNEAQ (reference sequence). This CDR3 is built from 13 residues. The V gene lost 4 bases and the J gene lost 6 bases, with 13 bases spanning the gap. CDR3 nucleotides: TGTGCCAGCAGCTCATTCAGCTCAGGCGAGCAGTACTTC. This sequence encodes CASSSFSSGEQYF.

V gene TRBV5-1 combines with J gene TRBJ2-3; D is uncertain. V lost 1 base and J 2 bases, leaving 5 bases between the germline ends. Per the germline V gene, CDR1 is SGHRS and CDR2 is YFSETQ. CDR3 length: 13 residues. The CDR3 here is CASSLFDTDTQYF. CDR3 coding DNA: TGCGCCAGCAGCTTGTTTGACACAGATACGCAGTATTTT. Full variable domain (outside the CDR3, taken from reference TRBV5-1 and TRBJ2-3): KAGVTQTPRYLIKTRGQQVTLSCSPISGHRSVSWYQQTPGQGLQFLFEYFSETQRNKGNFPGRFSGRQFSNSRSEMNVSTLELGDSALYLCASSLFDTDTQYFGPGTRLTVL.

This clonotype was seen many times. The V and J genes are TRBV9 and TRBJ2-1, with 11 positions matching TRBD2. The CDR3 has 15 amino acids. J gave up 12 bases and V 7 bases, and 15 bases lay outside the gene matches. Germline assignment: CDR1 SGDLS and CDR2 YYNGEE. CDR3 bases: TGTGCCAGCGGAACTCTAGCGGGGGGCCCCCCGGGGCAGTTCTTC. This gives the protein CASGTLAGGPPGQFF.

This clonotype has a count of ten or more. The CDR3 nucleotides are TGTGCCACCAGTGATTCCCCGCCGGGGACCGGGGAGCTGTTTTTT. Amino acids: CATSDSPPGTGELFF. V is TRBV24-1 and J is TRBJ2-2; possibly TRBD2 for D (5 bases). V was trimmed by 2 bases and J by 5 bases, leaving 11 bases between them. This CDR3 has 15 amino acids. Germline-derived CDR1 and CDR2 are KGHDR and SFDVKD.

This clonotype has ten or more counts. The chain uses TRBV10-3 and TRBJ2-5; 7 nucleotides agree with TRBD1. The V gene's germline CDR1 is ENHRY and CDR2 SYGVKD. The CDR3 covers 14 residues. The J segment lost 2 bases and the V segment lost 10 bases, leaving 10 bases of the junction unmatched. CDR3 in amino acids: CATGMTGKQETQYF. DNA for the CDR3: TGTGCCACCGGGATGACAGGGAAACAAGAGACCCAGTACTTC.

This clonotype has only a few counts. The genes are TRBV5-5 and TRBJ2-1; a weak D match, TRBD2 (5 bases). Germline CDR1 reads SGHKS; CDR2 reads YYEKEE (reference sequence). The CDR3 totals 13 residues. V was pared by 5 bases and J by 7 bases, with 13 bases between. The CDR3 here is CASRSADGNEQFF. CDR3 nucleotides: TGTGCCAGCAGGTCAGCGGACGGGAATGAGCAGTTCTTC.

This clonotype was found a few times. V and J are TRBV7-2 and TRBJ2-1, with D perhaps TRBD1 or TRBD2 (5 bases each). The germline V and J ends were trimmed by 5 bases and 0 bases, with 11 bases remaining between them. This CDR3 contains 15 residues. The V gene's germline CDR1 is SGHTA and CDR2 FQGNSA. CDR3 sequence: CASSRGRVSYNEQFF. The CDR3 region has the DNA TGTGCCAGCAGCCGGGGCAGGGTCTCCTACAATGAGCAGTTCTTC. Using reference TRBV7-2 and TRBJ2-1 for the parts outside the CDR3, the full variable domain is GAGVSQSPSNKVTEKGKDVELRCDPISGHTALYWYRQSLGQGLEFLIYFQGNSAPDKSGLPSDRFSAERTGGSVSTLTIQRTQQEDSAVYLCASSRGRVSYNEQFFGPGTRLTVL.

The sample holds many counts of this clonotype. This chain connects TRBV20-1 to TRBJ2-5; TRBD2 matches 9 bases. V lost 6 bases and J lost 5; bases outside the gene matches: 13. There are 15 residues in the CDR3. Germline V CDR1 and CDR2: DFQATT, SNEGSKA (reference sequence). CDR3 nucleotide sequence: TGCAGTGCCTTAGCCATAGGGACTAGCAGGGAGACCCAGTACTTC. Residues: CSALAIGTSRETQYF.